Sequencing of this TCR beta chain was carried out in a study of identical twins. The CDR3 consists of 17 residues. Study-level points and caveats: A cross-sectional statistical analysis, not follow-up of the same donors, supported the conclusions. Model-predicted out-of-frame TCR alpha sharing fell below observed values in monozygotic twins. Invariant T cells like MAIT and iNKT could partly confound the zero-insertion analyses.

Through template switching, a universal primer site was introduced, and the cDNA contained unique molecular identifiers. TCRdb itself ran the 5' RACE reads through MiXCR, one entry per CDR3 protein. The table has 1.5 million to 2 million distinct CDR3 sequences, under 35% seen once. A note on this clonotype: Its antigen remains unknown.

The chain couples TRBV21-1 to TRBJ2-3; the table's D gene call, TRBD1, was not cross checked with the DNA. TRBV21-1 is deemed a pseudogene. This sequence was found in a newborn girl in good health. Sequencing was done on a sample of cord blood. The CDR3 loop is CASSECQGRSSTDTQYF. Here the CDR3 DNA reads TGTGCCAGCAGCGAATGCCAGGGAAGGTCTAGCACAGATACGCAGTATTTT.